Following are 19 T cell receptor beta chains from one sample sequenced in a study of cytomegalovirus exposure and HLA in healthy donors. The table came from immunoSEQ multiplex PCR; TCRdb's copy has only in-frame clones and leaves some out. The sample has hundreds of thousands of clones, around four fifths seen once; the top ten hold roughly 6%. Sequenced material: PBMCs. The receptors here all came from a woman aged 18-29 years in good health and CMV-seronegative.

The rearrangement links TRBV7-9 to TRBJ2-3; maybe TRBD2 (5 bases). Germline CDR1 is SEHNR and CDR2 is FQNEAQ (reference sequence). The CDR3 extends over 14 amino acids. V dropped 4 bases and J dropped 4 bases, with 12 bases sitting between them. The CDR3: CASSSWTAADTQYF. DNA for the CDR3: TGTGCCAGCAGCTCTTGGACTGCCGCAGATACGCAGTATTTT.

The chain couples TRBV5-1 to TRBJ1-3, with D possibly TRBD1 on 6 matching bases. The ends were cut back, 4 bases at V and 0 bases at J, with 14 bases in the middle. The CDR3 consists of 16 residues. Germline CDR1 reads SGHRS; CDR2 reads YFSETQ. This CDR3 is CASSRYTGNSGNTIYF. The CDR3 DNA follows: TGCGCCAGCAGCCGATACACAGGGAACTCTGGAAACACCATATATTTT.

This chain uses TRBV7-9 with TRBJ1-1; a weak D match, TRBD1 (6 bases). This CDR3 is built from 13 residues. Germline loops: CDR1 SEHNR, CDR2 FQNEAQ (reference sequence). With 1 base removed from V and 8 bases from J, the gap between germline ends came to 11 bases. Here the CDR3 reads CASSLGQASEAFF. In DNA form, the CDR3 reads TGTGCCAGCAGCTTAGGACAGGCCTCCGAAGCTTTCTTT.

This clone appeared a single time. The chain joins TRBV18 to TRBJ1-1; TRBD1 agrees at 7 bases. V was clipped by 3 bases and J by 0 bases; unmatched bases: 4. Germline V gives CDR1 KGHSH, CDR2 LQKENI. The CDR3 length is 15 residues. The CDR3, as DNA: TGTGCCAGCTCACCGACCACAGGGGTGAACACTGAAGCTTTCTTT. It translates to CASSPTTGVNTEAFF. The full variable domain, with the rest looked up from reference TRBV18 and TRBJ1-1, is NAGVMQNPRHLVRRRGQEARLRCSPMKGHSHVYWYRQLPEEGLKFMVYLQKENIIDESGMPKERFSAEFPKEGPSILRIQQVVRGDSAAYFCASSPTTGVNTEAFFGQGTRLTVV.

The chain employs TRBV2 and TRBJ2-7; 7 nucleotides align to TRBD2. This CDR3 has 13 amino acids. The V gene end was trimmed by 10 bases and the J gene end by 1 base; junction bases not matched to a gene: 7. Germline lookup yields CDR1 SNHLY and CDR2 FYNNEI. This CDR3 is CATGAGRSYEQYF. In DNA, the CDR3 is TGTGCCACTGGGGCCGGGAGGTCCTACGAGCAGTACTTC. The complete variable domain, with remaining parts taken from reference TRBV2 and TRBJ2-7, reads EPEVTQTPSHQVTQMGQEVILRCVPISNHLYFYWYRQILGQKVEFLVSFYNNEISEKSEIFDDQFSVERPDGSNFTLKIRSTKLEDSAMYFCATGAGRSYEQYFGPGTRLTVT.

The rearrangement links TRBV5-1 to TRBJ2-3; D may be TRBD1 (5 bases). The germline V and J ends were trimmed by 0 bases and 4 bases, with 9 bases remaining between them. CDR1 and CDR2 (germline): SGHRS, YFSETQ. The CDR3 totals 14 residues. CDR3 region: CASSLEGMADTQYF. CDR3 coding DNA: TGCGCCAGCAGCTTGGAGGGGATGGCAGATACGCAGTATTTT.

This chain uses TRBV18 with TRBJ2-7; the D is unclear. Germline V CDR1 and CDR2: KGHSH, LQKENI. Trimming removed 0 bases at V and 1 base at J, with 22 bases between. CDR3 size: 19 residues. The CDR3 region is CASSPPIETTWSRSYEQYF. CDR3 nucleotides: TGTGCCAGCTCACCACCGATAGAAACGACCTGGAGTAGGTCCTACGAGCAGTACTTC.

The V gene is TRBV7-2, the J gene TRBJ2-7; perhaps TRBD2 as D (5 bases). This CDR3 region has 14 residues. V lost 5 bases, J lost 0 bases, and 11 bases lay in between. CDR1 and CDR2 (germline): SGHTA, FQGNSA. Here the CDR3 reads CASSPPGLSYEQYF. CDR3 bases: TGTGCCAGCAGCCCCCCAGGACTCTCCTACGAGCAGTACTTC.

The CDR3 DNA follows: TGTGCCAGCAGGAAGAGCGGGTCCGGCTCCTACAATGAGCAGTTCTTC. Translated, it gives CASRKSGSGSYNEQFF. The chain has TRBV6-4 and TRBJ2-1; TRBD2 might be the D (6 bases). The CDR3 has 16 amino acids. Germline values: CDR1 MRHNA, CDR2 SNTAGT. V shed 6 bases and J shed 0 bases, with 15 bases lying between them.

This chain connects TRBV7-8 to TRBJ2-3; 13 nucleotides align to TRBD2. The trim removed 0 bases at V and 8 bases at J, leaving 5 bases unmatched. This CDR3 has 16 residues. Germline values: CDR1 SGHVS, CDR2 FQNEAQ. The CDR3 reads CASSLAGLAGAGTQYF. The CDR3 nucleotides read TGTGCCAGCAGCTTAGCAGGACTAGCGGGGGCGGGTACGCAGTATTTT.

The chain couples TRBV28 to TRBJ2-7; D gene ambiguous. Trimming shortened V by 2 bases and J by 3 bases, and 2 bases separated the two germline ends. The germline V gene encodes CDR1 MDHEN and CDR2 SYDVKM. The CDR3 runs 11 residues. CDR3 nucleotide sequence: TGTGCCAGCAGTTTAGACTACGAGCAGTACTTC. This codes for CASSLDYEQYF.

The V gene is TRBV15, the J gene TRBJ1-1, with unresolved D. Trimming cost V 4 bases and J 1 base, with 13 bases left between them. The CDR3 totals 15 residues. The germline CDR1 and CDR2 sequences are LNHNV and YYDKDF (reference sequence). The CDR3: CATSTDPLPNTEAFF. DNA of the CDR3: TGTGCCACCAGCACGGACCCCCTGCCGAACACTGAAGCTTTCTTT.

The chain recombines TRBV28 with TRBJ2-2, with TRBD2 matching over 7 bases. CDR1 and CDR2 (germline): MDHEN, SYDVKM. This CDR3 has 15 amino acids. With 2 bases clipped from V and 4 bases from J, the junction kept 4 bases outside the gene matches. DNA of the CDR3: TGTGCCAGCAGTTTACCTGGGGAGGGCACCGGGGAGCTGTTTTTT. Its protein is CASSLPGEGTGELFF.

The chain recombines TRBV5-1 with TRBJ2-2; 7 nucleotides agree with TRBD1. Per germline, CDR1 SGHRS and CDR2 YFSETQ. V shed 4 bases and J 2 bases; nucleotides not matched to a gene: 8. The CDR3 runs to 16 residues. The CDR3 spells CASSASGTVNTGELFF. The CDR3 DNA reads as TGCGCCAGCAGCGCTTCCGGGACAGTCAACACCGGGGAGCTGTTTTTT. The variable domain in full, completed from reference TRBV5-1 and TRBJ2-2, reads KAGVTQTPRYLIKTRGQQVTLSCSPISGHRSVSWYQQTPGQGLQFLFEYFSETQRNKGNFPGRFSGRQFSNSRSEMNVSTLELGDSALYLCASSASGTVNTGELFFGEGSRLTVL.

V is TRBV5-4 and J is TRBJ2-2; 8 nucleotides agree with TRBD1. The CDR3 is 15 residues long. CDR1 is SGHNT, CDR2 YYREEE, per germline (reference sequence). V shed 5 bases and J 4 bases; nucleotides not matched to a gene: 7. Here the CDR3 DNA reads TGTGCCAGCAGTGACCAGGGGGCGCGCACCGGGGAGCTGTTTTTT. The encoded protein is CASSDQGARTGELFF.

The rearrangement joins TRBV5-4 to TRBJ1-5, with TRBD1 matching over 8 bases. The CDR3 runs to 13 residues. The germline CDR1 and CDR2 sequences are SGHNT and YYREEE (reference sequence). V lost 3 bases, J lost 7 bases, and 3 bases stayed unmatched. The CDR3: CASSWGQDQPQHF. CDR3 bases: TGTGCCAGCAGCTGGGGACAGGACCAGCCCCAGCATTTT.

This clone showed up just once. The rearrangement joins TRBV5-6 to TRBJ1-4, with D possibly being TRBD1 (5 bases). The V end was cut by 0 bases, the J end by 7 bases, with 19 bases between. Germline assignment: CDR1 SGHDT and CDR2 YYEEEE. This CDR3 has 17 amino acids. The CDR3 coding sequence is TGTGCCAGCAGCTTGGGCCTCGGGCAGGGCGGGGGTGAAAAACTGTTTTTT. Its protein is CASSLGLGQGGGEKLFF.

V gene TRBV7-3 combines with J gene TRBJ2-3; the D gene could be TRBD1 or TRBD2 (5 bases each). CDR1 is SGHTA, CDR2 FQGTGA, per germline. The V end lost 0 bases, the J end lost 2 bases, and 9 bases lay between the germline ends. CDR3 size: 15 residues. CDR3 loop: CASSLTRGPTDTQYF. In DNA form, the CDR3 reads TGTGCCAGCAGCTTAACAAGGGGACCCACAGATACGCAGTATTTT.

This clone was found once. For the CDR3, the DNA is TGTGCCAGCAGTTCCGGGACAGGTTATAATTCACCCCTCCACTTT. Protein sequence: CASSSGTGYNSPLHF. The rearrangement joins TRBV27 to TRBJ1-6; TRBD1 matches at 8 bases. The ends lost 4 bases at V and 4 bases at J; junction bases unmatched: 3. CDR3 length equals 15 residues. Per germline, CDR1 MNHEY and CDR2 SMNVEV (reference sequence).